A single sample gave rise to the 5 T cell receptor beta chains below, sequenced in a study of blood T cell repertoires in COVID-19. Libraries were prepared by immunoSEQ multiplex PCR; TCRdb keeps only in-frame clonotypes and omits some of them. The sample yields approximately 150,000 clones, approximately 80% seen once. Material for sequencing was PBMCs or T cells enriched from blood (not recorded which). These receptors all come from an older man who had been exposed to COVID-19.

The CDR3 DNA is TGTGCCATCAGTAAGACAGAGAACTATGGCTACACCTTC. Encoded protein: CAISKTENYGYTF. The V and J genes are TRBV10-3 and TRBJ1-2; D perhaps matches TRBD1 (5 bases). V lost 5 bases and J 2 bases, leaving 9 bases between the germline ends. This CDR3 contains 13 residues. Germline V CDR1 and CDR2: ENHRY, SYGVKD.

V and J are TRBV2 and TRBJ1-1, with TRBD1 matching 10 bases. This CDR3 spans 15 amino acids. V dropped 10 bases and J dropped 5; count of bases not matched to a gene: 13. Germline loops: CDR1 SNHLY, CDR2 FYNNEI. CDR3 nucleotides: TGTGCCACCAAAGGACAGGGGGTTGTTTTGACTGAAGCTTTCTTT. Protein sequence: CATKGQGVVLTEAFF.

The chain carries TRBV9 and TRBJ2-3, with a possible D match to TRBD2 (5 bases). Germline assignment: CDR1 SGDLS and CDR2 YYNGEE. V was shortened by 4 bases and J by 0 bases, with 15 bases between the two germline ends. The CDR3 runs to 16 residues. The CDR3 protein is CASSPGVAGSTDTQYF. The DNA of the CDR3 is TGTGCCAGCAGCCCCGGGGTCGCGGGTAGCACAGATACGCAGTATTTT.

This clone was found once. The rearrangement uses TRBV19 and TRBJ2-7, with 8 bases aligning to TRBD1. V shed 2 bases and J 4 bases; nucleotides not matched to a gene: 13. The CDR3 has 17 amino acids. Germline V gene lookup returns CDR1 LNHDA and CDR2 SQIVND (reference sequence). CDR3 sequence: CASSIFGHGQGKYEQYF. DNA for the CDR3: TGTGCCAGTAGTATATTCGGTCACGGACAGGGCAAATACGAGCAGTACTTC.

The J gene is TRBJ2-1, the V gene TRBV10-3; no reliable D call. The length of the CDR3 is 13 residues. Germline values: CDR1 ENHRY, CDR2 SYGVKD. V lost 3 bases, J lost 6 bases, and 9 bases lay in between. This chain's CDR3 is CAISELPSNEQFF. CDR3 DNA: TGTGCCATCAGTGAACTACCGAGCAATGAGCAGTTCTTC.